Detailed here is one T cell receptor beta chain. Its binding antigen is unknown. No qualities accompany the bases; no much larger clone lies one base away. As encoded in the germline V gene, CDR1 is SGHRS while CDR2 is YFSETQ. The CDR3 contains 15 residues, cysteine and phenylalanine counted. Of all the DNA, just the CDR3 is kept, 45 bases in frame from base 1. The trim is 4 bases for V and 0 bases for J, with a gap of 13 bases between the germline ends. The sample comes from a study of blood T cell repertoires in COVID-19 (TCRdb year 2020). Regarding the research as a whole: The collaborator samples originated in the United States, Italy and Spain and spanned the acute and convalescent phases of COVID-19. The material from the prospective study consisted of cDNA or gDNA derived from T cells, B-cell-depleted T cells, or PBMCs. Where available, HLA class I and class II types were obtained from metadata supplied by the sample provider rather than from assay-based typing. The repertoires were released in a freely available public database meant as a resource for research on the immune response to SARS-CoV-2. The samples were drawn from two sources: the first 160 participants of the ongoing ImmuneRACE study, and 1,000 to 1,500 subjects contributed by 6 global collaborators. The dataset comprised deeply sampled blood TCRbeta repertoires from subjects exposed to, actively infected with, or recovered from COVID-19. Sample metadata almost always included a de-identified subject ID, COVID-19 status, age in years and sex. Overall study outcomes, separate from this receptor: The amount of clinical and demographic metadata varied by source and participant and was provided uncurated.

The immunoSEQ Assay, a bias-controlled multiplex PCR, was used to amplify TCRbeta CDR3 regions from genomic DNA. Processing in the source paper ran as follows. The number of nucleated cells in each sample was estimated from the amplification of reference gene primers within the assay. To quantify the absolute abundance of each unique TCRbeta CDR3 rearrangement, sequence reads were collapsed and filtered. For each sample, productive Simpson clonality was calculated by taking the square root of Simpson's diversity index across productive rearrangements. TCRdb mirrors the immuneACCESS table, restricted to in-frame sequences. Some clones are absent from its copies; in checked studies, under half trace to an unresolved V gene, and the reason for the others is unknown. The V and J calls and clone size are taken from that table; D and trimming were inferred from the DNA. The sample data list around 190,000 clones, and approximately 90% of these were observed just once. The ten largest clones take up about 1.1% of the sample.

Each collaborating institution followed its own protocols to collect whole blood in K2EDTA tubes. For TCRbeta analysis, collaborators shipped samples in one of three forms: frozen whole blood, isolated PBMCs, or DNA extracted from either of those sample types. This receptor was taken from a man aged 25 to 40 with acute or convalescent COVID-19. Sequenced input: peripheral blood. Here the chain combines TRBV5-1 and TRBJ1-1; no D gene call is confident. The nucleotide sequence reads TGCGCCAGCAGCCCAAGCGGCAGGATGAACACTGAAGCTTTCTTT. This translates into CASSPSGRMNTEAFF. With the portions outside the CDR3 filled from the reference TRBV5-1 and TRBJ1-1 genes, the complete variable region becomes KAGVTQTPRYLIKTRGQQVTLSCSPISGHRSVSWYQQTPGQGLQFLFEYFSETQRNKGNFPGRFSGRQFSNSRSEMNVSTLELGDSALYLCASSPSGRMNTEAFFGQGTRLTVV.